The present T cell receptor beta chain was sequenced within a study of shared clonotypes between healthy human individuals. Broader study findings: Investigators expected sequencing depth to affect clonotype sharing among donors. Between a few donors, naive CD4 clonotypes were shared at a level of about 5%. Limitation of the genetic and exposure-history diversity represented came from the few donors. Rarefaction indicated that sorted-subset sequencing remained incomplete although depth was large.

Data came from immunoSEQ multiplex PCR; TCRdb stores just in-frame clones and leaves some out. The sample holds roughly 2,500,000 clones, 90% to 95% seen once. A note on this clone: Its antigen remains unknown.

Trimming cost V 10 bases and J 10 bases, with 22 bases left between them. This CDR3 has 14 amino acids. Germline V gene sequence: CDR1 ENHRY, CDR2 SYGVKD. Sequenced input: naive CD4+ T cells from PBMCs. Specified subset: CD45RA+ positively selected. The chain recombines TRBV10-3 with TRBJ1-4; D might be TRBD1 (6 bases). The clonotype comes from a man aged 18 to 35 in good health. Some clones in this sample may be carry-over from other donors' samples. CDR3 sequence (DNA): TGTGCCAGCAAGGGGGGCAGGGCCCGGATAAAACTGTTTTTT. It specifies CASKGGRARIKLFF.